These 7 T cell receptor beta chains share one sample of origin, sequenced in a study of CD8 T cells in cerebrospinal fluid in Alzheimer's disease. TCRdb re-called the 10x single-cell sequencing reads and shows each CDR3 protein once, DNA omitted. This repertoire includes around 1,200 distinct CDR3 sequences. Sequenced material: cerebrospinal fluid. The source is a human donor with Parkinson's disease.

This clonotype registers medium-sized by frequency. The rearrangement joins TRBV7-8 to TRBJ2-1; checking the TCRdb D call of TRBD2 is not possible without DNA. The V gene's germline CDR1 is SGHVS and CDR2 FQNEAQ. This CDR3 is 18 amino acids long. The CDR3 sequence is CASSGTSGRKSSYNEQFF.

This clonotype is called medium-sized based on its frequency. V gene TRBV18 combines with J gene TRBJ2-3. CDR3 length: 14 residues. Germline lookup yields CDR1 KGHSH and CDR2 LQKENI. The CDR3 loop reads CASSLNSISDTQYF.

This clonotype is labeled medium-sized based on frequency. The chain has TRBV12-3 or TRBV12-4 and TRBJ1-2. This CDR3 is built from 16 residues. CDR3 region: CASSPLGTKLSYGYTF.

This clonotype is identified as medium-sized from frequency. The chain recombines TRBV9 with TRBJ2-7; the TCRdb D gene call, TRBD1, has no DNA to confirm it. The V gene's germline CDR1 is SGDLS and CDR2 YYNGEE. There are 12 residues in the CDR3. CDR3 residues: CASGDRGFEQYF.

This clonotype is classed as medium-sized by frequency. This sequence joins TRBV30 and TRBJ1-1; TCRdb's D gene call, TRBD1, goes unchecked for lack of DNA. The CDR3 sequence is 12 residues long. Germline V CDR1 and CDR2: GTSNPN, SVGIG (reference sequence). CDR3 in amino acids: CAGNRDSATAFF.

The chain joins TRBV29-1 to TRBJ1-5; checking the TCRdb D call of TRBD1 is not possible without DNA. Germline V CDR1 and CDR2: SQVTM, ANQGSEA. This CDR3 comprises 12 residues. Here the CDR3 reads CSVGARDQPQHF.

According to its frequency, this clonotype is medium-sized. The CDR3 sequence: CASSLLGTRNEQYF. V and J are TRBV7-2 and TRBJ2-7; the D call from TCRdb, TRBD2, cannot be confirmed without DNA. CDR3 size: 14 residues. The germline V gene has CDR1 SGHTA and CDR2 FQGNSA.